This T cell receptor beta chain was obtained from a study of radiation and T cells in renal cell carcinoma. Clones were read by immunoSEQ multiplex PCR, and TCRdb kept only the in-frame ones, dropping some. The table has about 130,000 clones, roughly 90% seen once. Time point in this sample: baseline pretreatment blood. Treatment given: 15 Gy SBRT to primary tumor, nephrectomy 4 weeks later. The receptor's source is a woman aged 50 to 60 with renal cell carcinoma. Source: blood, taken from a patient whose treatment included radiotherapy and nephrectomy.

The CDR3 protein is CASGLHRGTSGGALTDTQYF. The CDR3 nucleotides are TGTGCTAGTGGTCTCCACCGGGGGACTAGCGGGGGAGCCTTGACAGATACGCAGTATTTT. The J gene is TRBJ2-3, the V gene TRBV12-5; 14 nucleotides align to TRBD2. CDR3 length: 20 residues. Germline lookup yields CDR1 LGHNT and CDR2 FRNRAP. The junction had 16 bases not matched to a gene; V was cut back by 5 bases and J by 3 bases.